The source of this T cell receptor (beta chain) is a study of OX40 agonist ivuxolimab in advanced cancers. This table comes from immunoSEQ multiplex PCR, and its TCRdb copy is limited to in-frame clones, with some not included. Of approximately 45,000 clones in the sample, about 90% are singletons; the top ten hold more than 13%. CDR3 length: 14 residues. Germline-derived CDR1 and CDR2 are SGDLS and YYNGEE. V was pared by 0 bases and J by 3 bases, with 10 bases between. V usage is TRBV9 and J usage is TRBJ2-7; D is unclear. The material sequenced was CD4+ or CD8+ T cells sorted from blood, taken in a trial of the OX40 agonist ivuxolimab. The origin of this receptor is an adult with an advanced solid tumor such as melanoma, head and neck, liver or kidney cancer. The CDR3 reads CASSVVPSLYEQYF. DNA for the CDR3: TGTGCCAGCAGCGTAGTTCCTTCTCTCTACGAGCAGTACTTC.